The 24 T cell receptor delta chains given below trace back to one sample, sequenced in a study of gammadelta T cells in human blood. TCRdb ran CATT on the RT-PCR reads. The table shows roughly 2,000 delta-chain clones, with less than 3.5% occurring only once. Sequencing input: Vgamma9Vdelta2 gamma-delta T cells from fetal blood. The receptors were sampled from a human fetus.

A word on this clone: Different DNA sequences within this sample yield the same CDR3. The V call is TRDV2, the J call TRDJ3; 7 bases are shared with TRDD3. CDR3 length: 18 residues. J gave up 0 bases and V 3 bases, and 7 bases lay outside the gene matches. The V gene's germline CDR1 is GEAIGNYY and CDR2 EKD. The CDR3: CACDYWGPSSWDTRQMFF. CDR3 nucleotides: TGTGCCTGTGACTACTGGGGACCCAGCTCCTGGGACACCCGACAGATGTTTTTC.

Comments on this clone: TCRdb assigns this DNA the protein of a much larger clone, which departs from its translation at residue 6; this likely reflects a read error, and the protein shown comes from translating the DNA. V is TRDV2 and J is TRDJ3; 9 bases are shared with TRDD3. Because TCRdb records no J gene, it was assigned here through a match of the DNA to germline. Germline-derived CDR1 and CDR2 are GEAIGNYY and EKD. The CDR3 has 18 amino acids. The trim removed 0 bases at V and 1 base at J, leaving 3 bases unmatched. In nucleotides, the CDR3 is TGTGCCTGTGACACCTGGGGATACGGGTCCTGGGACACCCGACAGATGTTTTTC. Translated: CACDTWGYGSWDTRQMFF.

This clone is judged medium-sized. Only one base separates this from a far larger clonotype, so it likely reflects a read error. The rearrangement uses TRDV2 and TRDJ2; a possible D gene is TRDD3 (6 bases). V shed 0 bases and J shed 3 bases, with 7 bases lying between them. Germline V CDR1 and CDR2: GEAIGNYY, EKD. The CDR3 is 14 amino acids. The CDR3 DNA is TGTGCCTGTGACACCTGGGGGGTGACAGCACAACTCTTCTTT. Amino acid sequence: CACDTWGVTAQLFF.

This clone is labeled as medium-sized. The chain recombines TRDV2 with TRDJ3, with 7 positions matching TRDD3. The V segment lost 0 bases and the J segment 0 bases; nucleotides outside the gene matches: 4. CDR1 and CDR2 (germline): GEAIGNYY, EKD. The CDR3 spans 18 residues. In DNA form, the CDR3 reads TGTGCCTGTGACACCCTACTGGGGAGCTCCTGGGACACCCGACAGATGTTTTTC. It translates to CACDTLLGSSWDTRQMFF.

This clone is labeled medium-sized. This may stem from a read error, because a much larger clone lies one nucleotide away. The chain links TRDV2 to TRDJ2, with 8 bases fitting TRDD3. V dropped 3 bases and J dropped 5; count of bases not matched to a gene: 4. Germline values: CDR1 GEAIGNYY, CDR2 EKD. This CDR3 region has 14 residues. The CDR3 sequence is CACDVLGGTAQLFF. The CDR3 nucleotides read TGTGCCTGTGACGTACTGGGGGGTACAGCACAACTCTTCTTT.

As regards this clone: Just one base apart from a much larger clone, this may be a read error. This rearrangement joins TRDV2 to TRDJ1; TRDD3 agrees at 10 bases. In the absence of a J gene in TCRdb, the DNA was matched to germline to assign it here. The CDR3 length is 17 residues. Germline lookup yields CDR1 GEAIGNYY and CDR2 EKD. Trimming at V came to 4 bases and at J to 0 bases, leaving 10 bases not matched to a gene. The CDR3 sequence: CACDVLGDSLYTDKLIF. DNA for the CDR3: TGTGCCTGTGATGTACTGGGGGATTCTTTGTACACCGATAAACTCATCTTT.

In this sample, this clone turned up a few times. An end of the junction differs from the germline gene, which may be a read error. The sample carries other DNA sequences with the same CDR3. The V gene is TRDV2, the J gene TRDJ2, with 11 bases fitting TRDD3. The CDR3 consists of 15 residues. Germline lookup yields CDR1 GEAIGNYY and CDR2 EKD. The CDR3 reads CACDTGGYLTAQLFF. CDR3 in DNA: TGTGCCTGCGACACTGGGGGATATTTGACAGCACAACTCTTCTTT.

By sample share, this clone is medium-sized. The same CDR3 can be traced to other DNA sequences in this sample. V and J are TRDV2 and TRDJ3; 9 bases fit TRDD3. The CDR3 contains 18 residues. Germline V gene data show CDR1 as GEAIGNYY and CDR2 as EKD. With V trimmed by 0 bases and J by 0 bases, 2 bases remained unmatched. The CDR3 spells CACDTGDTRSWDTRQMFF. CDR3 bases: TGTGCCTGTGACACCGGGGATACGCGCTCCTGGGACACCCGACAGATGTTTTTC.

The rearrangement uses TRDV2 and TRDJ3, with 7 bases fitting TRDD3. After removal of 0 bases from V and 0 bases from J, the junction contained 7 bases not matched to a gene. Germline CDR1 GEAIGNYY, CDR2 EKD. The CDR3 runs to 19 residues. In DNA form, the CDR3 reads TGTGCCTGTGACACCGTCGGGGGATGGGGCTCCTGGGACACCCGACAGATGTTTTTC. It specifies CACDTVGGWGSWDTRQMFF.

Judged by abundance, this clone is medium-sized. The chain recombines TRDV2 with TRDJ2, with TRDD3 matching 8 bases. The CDR3 extends over 16 amino acids. The germline CDR1 and CDR2 sequences are GEAIGNYY and EKD. The V segment lost 0 bases and the J segment 1 base; nucleotides outside the gene matches: 3. The CDR3 protein is CACDTVGDVLTAQLFF. CDR3 DNA sequence: TGTGCCTGTGACACCGTGGGGGATGTTTTGACAGCACAACTCTTCTTT.

This chain links TRDV2 with TRDJ3; 7 nucleotides align to TRDD3. The CDR3 covers 20 residues. Germline trimming cut 1 base from V and 0 bases from J; bases unmatched to any gene: 11. The germline CDR1 and CDR2 sequences are GEAIGNYY and EKD. CDR3 sequence reads: CACDTPWGPPLSWDTRQMFF. Here the CDR3 DNA reads TGTGCCTGTGACACACCCTGGGGGCCTCCCCTCTCCTGGGACACCCGACAGATGTTTTTC.

Within the sample, this clone is medium-sized. The chain joins TRDV2 to TRDJ3; no definite D call. This CDR3 is 17 amino acids long. The V end lost 0 bases, the J end lost 0 bases, and 8 bases lay between the germline ends. Germline V lookup: CDR1 GEAIGNYY, CDR2 EKD. The CDR3 DNA reads as TGTGCCTGTGACACCGGCTGGAGCTCCTGGGACACCCGACAGATGTTTTTC. This translates into CACDTGWSSWDTRQMFF.

Judged by abundance, this clone is large. Other DNA sequences in the same sample also yield this CDR3. This chain connects TRDV2 to TRDJ3, with 11 positions matching TRDD3. Germline V CDR1 and CDR2: GEAIGNYY, EKD. The CDR3 is 17 amino acids. The junction had 1 base not matched to a gene; V was cut back by 2 bases and J by 2 bases. CDR3 bases: TGTGCCTGTGACATACTGGGGGATACCTGGGACACCCGACAGATGTTTTTC. Translated, it gives CACDILGDTWDTRQMFF.

By sample share, this clone is medium-sized. The chain couples TRDV2 to TRDJ2; no definite D call. The length of the CDR3 is 12 residues. CDR1 is GEAIGNYY and CDR2 is EKD in the germline V gene. Trimming removed 1 base from V and 3 bases from J, with 2 bases in between. CDR3 sequence (DNA): TGTGCCTGTGACACTGTGACAGCACAACTCTTCTTT. As protein: CACDTVTAQLFF.

This clone is medium-sized in the sample. J is TRDJ3 and V is TRDV2; 8 bases are a match to TRDD3. The CDR3 contains 18 residues. Trimming at V came to 0 bases and at J to 0 bases, leaving 3 bases not matched to a gene. Looked up from germline, CDR1 is GEAIGNYY and CDR2 is EKD. The DNA for the CDR3 is TGTGCCTGTGACACCGTGGGGGATTTCTCCTGGGACACCCGACAGATGTTTTTC. This codes for CACDTVGDFSWDTRQMFF.

This clone is medium-sized (0.01 to 0.1%) in the sample. The chain combines TRDV2 with TRDJ3; 8 nucleotides agree with TRDD3. The CDR3 covers 18 residues. CDR1 GEAIGNYY and CDR2 EKD come from the germline V gene. V was pared by 1 base and J by 3 bases, with 7 bases of the junction left unmatched. In DNA, the CDR3 is TGTGCCTGTGACACTGGGGGATCTTTGAGCTGGGACACCCGACAGATGTTTTTC. It yields the protein CACDTGGSLSWDTRQMFF.

Regarding this clone: The protein that TCRdb holds for this DNA derives from a much larger clone and differs from the translated DNA at residue 4, which likely indicates a read error; the protein shown here is translated from the DNA. The V call is TRDV2, the J call TRDJ3; 12 bases line up with TRDD3. The germline V gene has CDR1 GEAIGNYY and CDR2 EKD. CDR3 size: 19 residues. CDR3 amino acids: CACNTVLGDTTWDTRQMFF. The CDR3 DNA reads TGTGCCTGTAACACCGTACTGGGGGATACAACCTGGGACACCCGACAGATGTTTTTC.

In this sample, this clone is medium-sized (0.01 to 0.1%). The chain combines TRDV2 with TRDJ2; 8 bases fit TRDD3. Trimming cost V 2 bases and J 4 bases; bases outside gene matches: 2. Germline V gene data show CDR1 as GEAIGNYY and CDR2 as EKD. CDR3 length: 14 amino acids. CDR3 DNA sequence: TGTGCCTGTGACAGACTGGGGGCGACAGCACAACTCTTCTTT. This codes for CACDRLGATAQLFF.

This clone has only a few counts. The TCRdb protein and the DNA translation do not line up at residue 11; the protein shown here was made by translating the DNA. The V gene is TRDV2, the J gene TRDJ3; D remains ambiguous. The J gene, missing from TCRdb, was assigned here through DNA to germline matching. The CDR3 has 18 residues. Per germline, CDR1 GEAIGNYY and CDR2 EKD. CDR3 DNA: TGTGCCTGTGACACCGTTGTTGGGAGCTCCTTGGACACCCGACAGATGTTTTTC. It yields the protein CACDTVVGSSLDTRQMFF.

Judged by abundance, this clone is medium-sized. The rearrangement uses TRDV2 and TRDJ3; 12 positions match TRDD3. CDR3 length: 21 amino acids. Germline values: CDR1 GEAIGNYY, CDR2 EKD. The V gene end was trimmed by 3 bases and the J gene end by 0 bases; junction bases not matched to a gene: 11. CDR3: CACDRLTGGYRSSWDTRQMFF. In DNA form, the CDR3 reads TGTGCCTGTGACCGTCTTACTGGGGGATACCGGAGCTCCTGGGACACCCGACAGATGTTTTTC.

This clone has a handful of counts. The protein in this entry is translated from the DNA; at residue 13 it differs from the protein listed in TCRdb. The chain combines TRDV2 with TRDJ3, with 11 bases identical to TRDD3. This CDR3 contains 18 residues. CDR1 is GEAIGNYY, CDR2 EKD, per germline. CDR3 loop: CACDILGDSTWDSRQMFF. CDR3 DNA: TGTGCCTGTGACATACTGGGGGATAGCACCTGGGACTCCCGACAGATGTTTTTC.

In its sample, this clone ranks as large. The rearrangement links TRDV2 to TRDJ3; TRDD3 aligns across 13 bases. CDR3 length equals 19 residues. Unmatched junction bases numbered 4, after V lost 0 bases and J lost 3 bases. The V gene's germline CDR1 is GEAIGNYY and CDR2 EKD. CDR3 protein: CACDTAYWGIRWDTRQMFF. The CDR3 bases are TGTGCCTGTGACACCGCATACTGGGGGATACGCTGGGACACCCGACAGATGTTTTTC.

This clone is deemed medium-sized. This chain uses TRDV2 with TRDJ3; 11 bases match TRDD3. V shed 3 bases and J 3 bases; nucleotides not matched to a gene: 6. This CDR3 spans 18 amino acids. From germline, CDR1 is GEAIGNYY and CDR2 EKD. The CDR3 nucleotides read TGTGCCTGTGACCGCGTACTGGGGGATATCTGGGACACCCGACAGATGTTTTTC. The encoded protein is CACDRVLGDIWDTRQMFF.

This clone was observed a few times. At residue 5, the TCRdb protein departs from the DNA translation, so the protein shown here was derived from the DNA itself. The chain couples TRDV2 to TRDJ2, with D tentatively TRDD3 (6 bases). The CDR3 extends over 15 amino acids. Germline CDR1 and CDR2: GEAIGNYY and EKD. Trimming left V 3 bases short and J 2 bases short, with 12 bases between. The CDR3 region is CACDALGGLTAQLFF. The CDR3 coding sequence is TGTGCCTGTGACGCCTTGGGGGGCTTGACAGCACAACTCTTCTTT.